This passage covers 8 T cell receptor beta chains from one sample sequenced in a study of early T cells in non-severe SARS-CoV-2 infection. TCRdb ran MiXCR on the 5' RACE reads and lists one entry per CDR3 protein. The sample lists 55,000 to 80,000 distinct CDR3 sequences; more than 9% were seen once. The sequenced sample consisted of whole blood. These receptors were taken from an adult who was a healthcare worker with PCR-confirmed SARS-CoV-2 infection or an uninfected control (not recorded which).

The chain uses TRBV4-1 and TRBJ1-4, with a tentative D call TRBD1 (6 bases). CDR3 length: 16 amino acids. Germline V gene sequence: CDR1 MGHRA, CDR2 YSYEKL. Trimming took off 1 base at V and 0 bases at J, with 9 bases between the two ends. CDR3 coding DNA: TGCGCCAGCAGCCAAGCGCAGGGGTCAACTAATGAAAAACTGTTTTTT. This sequence encodes CASSQAQGSTNEKLFF.

This clonotype was recorded at least ten times. An end of the junction differs from the germline gene, which may be a read error. The chain recombines TRBV3-1 with TRBJ1-2; 9 nucleotides match TRBD1. The CDR3 sequence is 16 residues long. Germline V gives CDR1 LGHDT, CDR2 YNNKEL (reference sequence). The CDR3 reads CASNQDRGQGSRGYTF. In nucleotides, the CDR3 is TGTGCCAGCAACCAAGATCGGGGACAGGGAAGTCGGGGCTACACCTTC.

In this sample, this clonotype turned up a few times. The chain couples TRBV29-1 to TRBJ2-7, with TRBD2 as a possible D gene (5 bases). Germline values: CDR1 SQVTM, CDR2 ANQGSEA. The length of the CDR3 is 12 residues. The V gene lost 2 bases and the J gene lost 7 bases, with 12 bases spanning the gap. CDR3 coding DNA: TGCAGCGTTGAAAGAACCCCGGGGGAGCAGTACTTC. The encoded protein is CSVERTPGEQYF.

This clonotype has a count of ten or more. This chain joins TRBV11-2 and TRBJ1-1; no reliable D call. Trimming cost V 0 bases and J 0 bases, with 11 bases left between them. Germline-derived CDR1 and CDR2 are SGHAT and FQNNGV. This CDR3 is 16 amino acids long. The CDR3: CASSLDLGLMNTEAFF. CDR3 DNA sequence: TGTGCCAGCAGCTTAGATCTTGGACTTATGAACACTGAAGCTTTCTTT.

This clonotype was recorded at least ten times. The rearrangement joins TRBV11-2 to TRBJ2-3; D is unclear. CDR1 is SGHAT, CDR2 FQNNGV, per germline. The V and J ends lost 2 bases and 4 bases respectively, with 13 bases between them. CDR3 size: 15 residues. This chain's CDR3 is CASSLMGPLSDTQYF. CDR3 coding DNA: TGTGCCAGCAGCTTAATGGGCCCCCTCTCAGATACGCAGTATTTT. The entire variable domain, with the rest obtained from reference TRBV11-2 and TRBJ2-3, is as follows: EAGVAQSPRYKIIEKRQSVAFWCNPISGHATLYWYQQILGQGPKLLIQFQNNGVVDDSQLPKDRFSAERLKGVDSTLKIQPAKLEDSAVYLCASSLMGPLSDTQYFGPGTRLTVL.

This clonotype came up a few times. The chain couples TRBV12-3 or TRBV12-4 to TRBJ2-3; D perhaps matches TRBD1 (5 bases). The CDR3 runs 14 residues. Deletions cut 3 bases from V and 7 bases from J, with 14 bases between. CDR3 loop: CASSFDYQGNTQYF. Here the CDR3 DNA reads TGTGCCAGCAGTTTCGATTATCAGGGAAATACGCAGTATTTT.

This clonotype was seen at least ten times. V is TRBV7-9 and J is TRBJ2-1; 8 bases are a match to TRBD2. Per the germline V gene, CDR1 is SEHNR and CDR2 is FQNEAQ (reference sequence). V lost 5 bases, J lost 4 bases, and 7 bases stayed unmatched. The CDR3 length is 15 residues. CDR3 DNA: TGTGCCAGCAGCCCCGGGGGGGCCGGTTACAATGAGCAGTTCTTC. Protein: CASSPGGAGYNEQFF.

As concerns this clonotype: A read error may be the cause here, since a much bigger clone is one base away. The chain links TRBV5-1 to TRBJ2-3; no clear D gene. CDR1 is SGHRS and CDR2 is YFSETQ in the germline V gene. The CDR3 sequence is 13 residues long. CDR3 bases: TGCGTCAGCAGCAGCGCTAGCACAGATACGCAGTATTTT. Amino acid sequence: CVSSSASTDTQYF.